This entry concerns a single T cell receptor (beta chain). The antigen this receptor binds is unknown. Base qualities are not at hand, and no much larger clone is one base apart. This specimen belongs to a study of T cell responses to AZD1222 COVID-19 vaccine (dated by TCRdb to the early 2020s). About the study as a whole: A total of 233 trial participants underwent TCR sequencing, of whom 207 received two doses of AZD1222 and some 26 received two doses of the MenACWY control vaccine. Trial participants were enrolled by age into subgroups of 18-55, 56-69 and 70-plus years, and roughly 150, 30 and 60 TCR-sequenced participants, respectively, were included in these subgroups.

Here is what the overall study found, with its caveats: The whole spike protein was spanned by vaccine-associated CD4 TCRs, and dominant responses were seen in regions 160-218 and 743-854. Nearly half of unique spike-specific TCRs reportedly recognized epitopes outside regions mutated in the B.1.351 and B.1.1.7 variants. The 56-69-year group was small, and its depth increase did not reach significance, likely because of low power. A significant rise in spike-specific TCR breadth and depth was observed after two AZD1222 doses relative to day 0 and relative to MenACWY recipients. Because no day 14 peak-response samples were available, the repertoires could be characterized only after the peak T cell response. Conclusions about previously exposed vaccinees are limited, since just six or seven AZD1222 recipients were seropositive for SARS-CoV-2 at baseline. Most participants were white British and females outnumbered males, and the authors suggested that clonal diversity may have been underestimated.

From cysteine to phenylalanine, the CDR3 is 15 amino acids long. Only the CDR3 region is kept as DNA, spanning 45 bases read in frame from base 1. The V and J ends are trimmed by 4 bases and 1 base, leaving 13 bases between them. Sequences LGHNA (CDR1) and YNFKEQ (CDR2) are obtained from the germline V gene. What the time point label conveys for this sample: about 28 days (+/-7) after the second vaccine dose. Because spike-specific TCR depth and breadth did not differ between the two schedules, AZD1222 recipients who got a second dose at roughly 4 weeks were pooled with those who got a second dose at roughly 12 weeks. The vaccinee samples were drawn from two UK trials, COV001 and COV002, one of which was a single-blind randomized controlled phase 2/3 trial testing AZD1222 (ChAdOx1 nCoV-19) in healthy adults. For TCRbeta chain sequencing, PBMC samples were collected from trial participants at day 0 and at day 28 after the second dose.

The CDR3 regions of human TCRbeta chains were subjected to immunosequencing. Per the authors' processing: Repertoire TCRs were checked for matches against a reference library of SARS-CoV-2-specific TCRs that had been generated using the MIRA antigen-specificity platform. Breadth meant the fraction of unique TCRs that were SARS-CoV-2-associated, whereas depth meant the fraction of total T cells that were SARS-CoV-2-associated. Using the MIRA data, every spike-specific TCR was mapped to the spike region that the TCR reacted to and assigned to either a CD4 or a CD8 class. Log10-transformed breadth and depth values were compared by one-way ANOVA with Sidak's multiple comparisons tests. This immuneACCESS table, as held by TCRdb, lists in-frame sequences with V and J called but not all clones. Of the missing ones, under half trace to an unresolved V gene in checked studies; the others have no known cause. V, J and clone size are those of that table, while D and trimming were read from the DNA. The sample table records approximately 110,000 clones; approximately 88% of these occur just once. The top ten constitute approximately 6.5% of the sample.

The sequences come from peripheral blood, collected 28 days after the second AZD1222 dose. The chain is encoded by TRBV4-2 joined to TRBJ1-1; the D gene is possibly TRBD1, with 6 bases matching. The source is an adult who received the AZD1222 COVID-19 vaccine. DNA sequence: TGTGCCAGCAGCCCGTCAGACAGGACGAACACTGAAGCTTTCTTT. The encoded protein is CASSPSDRTNTEAFF.